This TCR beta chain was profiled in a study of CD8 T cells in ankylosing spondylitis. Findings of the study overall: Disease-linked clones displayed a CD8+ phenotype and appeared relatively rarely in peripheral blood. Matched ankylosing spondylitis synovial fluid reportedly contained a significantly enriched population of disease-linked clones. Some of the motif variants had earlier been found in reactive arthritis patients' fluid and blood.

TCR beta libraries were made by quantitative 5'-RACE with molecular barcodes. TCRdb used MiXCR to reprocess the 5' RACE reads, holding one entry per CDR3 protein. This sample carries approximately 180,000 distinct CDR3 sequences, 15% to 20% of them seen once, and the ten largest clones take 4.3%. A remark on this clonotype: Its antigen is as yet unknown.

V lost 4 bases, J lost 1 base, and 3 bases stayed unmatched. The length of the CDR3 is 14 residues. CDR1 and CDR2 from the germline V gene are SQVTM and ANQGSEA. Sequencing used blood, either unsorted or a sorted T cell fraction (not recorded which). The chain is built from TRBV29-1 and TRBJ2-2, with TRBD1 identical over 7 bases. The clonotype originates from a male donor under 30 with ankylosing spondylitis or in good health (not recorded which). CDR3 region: CSVGGTVNTGELFF. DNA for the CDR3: TGCAGCGTTGGAGGGACAGTGAACACCGGGGAGCTGTTTTTT.